One and the same sample provided the 32 T cell receptor beta chains below, sequenced in a study of CD8 T cells in ankylosing spondylitis (dated by TCRdb to between 2016 and 2019). Paper-wide results and their limitations: A TCR beta motif of 7 or 8 highly homologous amino acid variants appeared characteristic of blood from ankylosing spondylitis patients.

These TCRs' antigens remain unknown. The library was produced with 5' RACE. TCRdb lists the instrument as Illumina HiSeq 2500. TCRdb reworked the public reads: Q25 trimming with fastp, MiXCR clone assembly, productive beta chains retained. Identical CDR3 protein sequences are pooled into one entry, listed with their most common genes and DNA. The sample table shows roughly 440,000 distinct CDR3 sequences, and approximately 17% are seen once. The leading ten clones occupy just over 1% of the sample. Sequenced material: blood, either unsorted or a sorted T cell fraction (not recorded which). The receptors were sampled from a male donor with ankylosing spondylitis.

V gene TRBV30 combines with J gene TRBJ2-1; 8 nucleotides agree with TRBD1. Trimming took 6 bases from V and 0 from J; bases not matched to a gene: 4. The CDR3 is made up of 14 amino acids. Per germline, CDR1 GTSNPN and CDR2 SVGIG (reference sequence). The chain's CDR3 is CACRQGSSYNEQFF. As DNA, the CDR3 is TGTGCCTGTAGACAGGGGAGCTCCTACAATGAGCAGTTCTTC.

The V gene is TRBV18, the J gene TRBJ2-6; D gene unclear. V was cut by 3 bases and J by 0 bases, with 9 bases left in between. Per germline, CDR1 KGHSH and CDR2 LQKENI. The CDR3 consists of 16 residues. CDR3 sequence reads: CASSPQQSSGANVLTF. The CDR3 nucleotides are TGTGCCAGCTCACCTCAACAGAGCTCTGGGGCCAACGTCCTGACTTTC.

This rearrangement joins TRBV15 to TRBJ2-1, with TRBD2 matching 13 bases. V lost 5 bases to trimming and J lost 5 bases; unmatched junction nucleotides: 3. CDR1 is LNHNV, CDR2 YYDKDF, per germline (reference sequence). The CDR3 is 15 amino acids. Here the CDR3 reads CATSGTSGVNNEQFF. CDR3 coding DNA: TGTGCCACCAGCGGGACTAGCGGGGTGAACAATGAGCAGTTCTTC. The full variable domain, its missing parts supplied by reference TRBV15 and TRBJ2-1, is DAMVIQNPRYQVTQFGKPVTLSCSQTLNHNVMYWYQQKSSQAPKLLFHYYDKDFNNEADTPDNFQSRRPNTSFCFLDIRSPGLGDTAMYLCATSGTSGVNNEQFFGPGTRLTVL.

The chain's CDR3 is CASTLYSYNSPLHF. The CDR3 DNA reads as TGTGCCAGCACGTTATACAGCTATAATTCACCCCTCCACTTT. The gene calls are TRBV2 and TRBJ1-6; no reliable D call. Trimming cost V 7 bases and J 3 bases, with 10 bases left between them. Germline CDR1 reads SNHLY; CDR2 reads FYNNEI. This CDR3 comprises 14 residues.

This chain joins TRBV30 and TRBJ2-3, with TRBD2 identical over 7 bases. Germline CDR1 is GTSNPN and CDR2 is SVGIG (reference sequence). The CDR3 extends over 12 amino acids. This CDR3 is CSSASGSDTQYF. Here the CDR3 DNA reads TGTTCTTCGGCTAGCGGTTCCGATACGCAGTATTTT.

This clonotype was detected a few times. V gene TRBV29-1 combines with J gene TRBJ1-3, with unresolved D. The V gene's germline CDR1 is SQVTM and CDR2 ANQGSEA. Trimming removed 5 bases at V and 4 bases at J, with 12 bases between. There are 13 residues in the CDR3. The CDR3: CSVLDSWGNTIYF. The CDR3, as DNA: TGCAGCGTTTTGGACTCGTGGGGAAACACCATATATTTT.

The genes are TRBV11-3 and TRBJ2-1, with D tentatively TRBD1 (5 bases). This CDR3 is built from 14 residues. V was trimmed by 4 bases and J by 7 bases, leaving 14 bases between them. Germline loops: CDR1 SGHNT, CDR2 YENEEA. In DNA form, the CDR3 reads TGTGCCAGCAGCTCCATCCCCCAGGGAAATGAGCAGTTCTTC. Translating gives CASSSIPQGNEQFF.

This clonotype was picked up a small number of times. V gene TRBV5-1 combines with J gene TRBJ2-3; TRBD1 agrees at 7 bases. CDR3 length equals 13 residues. Germline V gene data show CDR1 as SGHRS and CDR2 as YFSETQ. With 4 bases clipped from V and 3 bases from J, the junction kept 2 bases outside the gene matches. The CDR3 here is CASSQGQTDTQYF. CDR3 in DNA: TGCGCCAGCAGCCAGGGACAGACAGATACGCAGTATTTT.

This clonotype was counted many times. The V call is TRBV5-5, the J call TRBJ1-1, with D perhaps matching TRBD1 (6 bases). V was clipped by 4 bases and J by 3 bases, with 10 bases between them. CDR3 length equals 13 residues. Looked up from germline, CDR1 is SGHKS and CDR2 is YYEKEE (reference sequence). CDR3 in DNA: TGTGCCAGCAGCCAGGGGAGGGACACTGAAGCTTTCTTT. This encodes CASSQGRDTEAFF.

This clonotype was recorded many times. The V and J genes are TRBV7-2 and TRBJ2-1; D is possibly TRBD1 (6 bases). Germline loops: CDR1 SGHTA, CDR2 FQGNSA. The CDR3 length is 16 residues. Trimming took off 3 bases at V and 2 bases at J, with 14 bases between the two ends. For the CDR3, the DNA is TGTGCCAGCAGCTTGAGGGGGAGTGTAACCTACAATGAGCAGTTCTTC. As protein: CASSLRGSVTYNEQFF.

This clonotype was seen many times. This chain links TRBV12-3 or TRBV12-4 with TRBJ1-1, with no clear D. The CDR3 runs to 15 residues. V shed 3 bases and J shed 4 bases, with 15 bases lying between them. The CDR3 sequence: CASSLEPKRGTEAFF. CDR3 DNA: TGTGCCAGCAGTTTGGAGCCGAAGCGGGGCACTGAAGCTTTCTTT.

This chain joins TRBV20-1 and TRBJ2-4; 7 bases match TRBD2. Losses at the gene ends were 6 bases for V and 8 bases for J; bases not matched to a gene: 10. Germline V gene sequence: CDR1 DFQATT, CDR2 SNEGSKA (reference sequence). There are 13 residues in the CDR3. The CDR3 sequence: CSAPGVGGDIQYF. DNA for the CDR3: TGCAGTGCCCCCGGTGTGGGGGGGGACATTCAGTACTTC.

This clonotype occurred a few times. This rearrangement joins TRBV29-1 to TRBJ2-2; 10 nucleotides align to TRBD1. The ends lost 6 bases at V and 4 bases at J; junction bases unmatched: 5. CDR3 length: 14 residues. Per germline, CDR1 SQVTM and CDR2 ANQGSEA. The CDR3 sequence is CSVRRDRGTGELFF. Written as DNA, the CDR3 is TGCAGCGTCCGCCGGGACAGGGGCACCGGGGAGCTGTTTTTT.

The chain uses TRBV12-3 or TRBV12-4 and TRBJ2-7; D is unclear. This CDR3 has 13 residues. The V end was cut by 3 bases, the J end by 7 bases, with 13 bases between. Here the CDR3 reads CASSFDGPWEQYF. For the CDR3, the DNA is TGTGCCAGCAGTTTTGACGGGCCCTGGGAGCAGTACTTC.

V usage is TRBV20-1 and J usage is TRBJ1-1; D not resolved. The CDR3 is made up of 12 amino acids. CDR1 and CDR2 from the germline V gene are DFQATT and SNEGSKA (reference sequence). Trimming left V 5 bases short and J 1 base short, with 8 bases between. CDR3 in amino acids: CSAAGQNTEAFF. The CDR3 DNA is TGCAGTGCTGCCGGGCAGAACACTGAAGCTTTCTTT.

This chain connects TRBV12-3 or TRBV12-4 to TRBJ1-6; D is ambiguous. The CDR3 consists of 12 residues. The germline V and J ends were trimmed by 4 bases and 8 bases, with 6 bases remaining between them. This CDR3 is CASSSQYSPLHF. CDR3 in DNA: TGTGCCAGCAGTTCCCAATATTCACCCCTCCACTTT.

J is TRBJ1-3 and V is TRBV5-1; unclear D gene. Germline V gene sequence: CDR1 SGHRS, CDR2 YFSETQ. V was cut by 5 bases and J by 4 bases, with 13 bases left in between. This CDR3 contains 14 residues. The CDR3 protein is CASRVGGLGNTIYF. DNA for the CDR3: TGCGCCAGCAGAGTCGGTGGTCTGGGAAACACCATATATTTT. The entire variable domain, with the rest obtained from reference TRBV5-1 and TRBJ1-3, is as follows: KAGVTQTPRYLIKTRGQQVTLSCSPISGHRSVSWYQQTPGQGLQFLFEYFSETQRNKGNFPGRFSGRQFSNSRSEMNVSTLELGDSALYLCASRVGGLGNTIYFGEGSWLTVV.

Ten or more counts support this clonotype. This chain links TRBV29-1 with TRBJ2-3; D is unclear. In germline, CDR1 is SQVTM, CDR2 ANQGSEA. CDR3 length equals 10 residues. This chain's CDR3 is CIVNTDTQYF. For the CDR3, the DNA is TGCATCGTAAACACAGATACGCAGTATTTT.

This clonotype came up many times. The chain is built from TRBV12-3 or TRBV12-4 and TRBJ1-1, with D possibly being TRBD1 (6 bases). Between the trimmed V and J ends, which lost 7 bases and 1 base, there was a span of 16 bases. CDR3 length equals 15 residues. CDR3 loop: CASTPGAGENTEAFF. Written as DNA, the CDR3 is TGTGCCAGCACCCCGGGGGCAGGGGAGAACACTGAAGCTTTCTTT.

The chain uses TRBV7-3 and TRBJ2-1; D may match TRBD1 or TRBD2 (5 bases each). Trimming stripped 0 bases from V and 6 bases from J, with 9 bases between. The germline V gene encodes CDR1 SGHTA and CDR2 FQGTGA. The CDR3 is made up of 14 amino acids. The CDR3 nucleotides read TGTGCCAGCAGCTTAACCGGGGCCAGCAATGAGCAGTTCTTC. Protein product: CASSLTGASNEQFF.

Turning to this clonotype: The junction shows a germline mismatch at one end, possibly a read error. The gene calls are TRBV7-9 and TRBJ2-5; D is perhaps TRBD1 (5 bases). Germline V gene lookup returns CDR1 SEHNR and CDR2 FQNEAQ (reference sequence). CDR3 length: 11 residues. For the CDR3, the DNA is TGTGCTAGCAAGGGGTTGGAGACCCAGTACTTC. Translating gives CASKGLETQYF.

This clonotype was recorded many times. The rearrangement joins TRBV5-1 to TRBJ2-5; D gene ambiguous. Between the trimmed V and J ends, which lost 1 base and 4 bases, there was a span of 5 bases. The V gene's germline CDR1 is SGHRS and CDR2 YFSETQ. The CDR3 has 12 residues. DNA for the CDR3: TGCGCCAGCAGCTTGTTCGGAGAGACCCAGTACTTC. Residues: CASSLFGETQYF.

This chain connects TRBV6-7 to TRBJ2-3; TRBD2 matches 12 bases. TRBV6-7 falls under the ORF class, with uncertain function. After removal of 5 bases from V and 6 bases from J, the junction contained 18 bases not matched to a gene. This CDR3 is 19 amino acids long. The CDR3 DNA sequence: TGTGCCAGCAGTCTTATCCTAAACCTAGCGGGAGGGCCGTTTGATACGCAGTATTTT. Protein product: CASSLILNLAGGPFDTQYF.

Many counts were recorded for this clonotype. V usage is TRBV10-3 and J usage is TRBJ2-5, with D perhaps matching TRBD1 or TRBD2 (5 bases each). The CDR3 contains 13 residues. The germline gives CDR1 ENHRY, CDR2 SYGVKD. The V end was cut by 10 bases, the J end by 3 bases, with 15 bases between. CDR3 sequence reads: CATGDPREETQYF. The CDR3 nucleotides read TGTGCCACCGGGGACCCCAGGGAAGAGACCCAGTACTTC.

This clonotype was seen more than once but under ten times. The chain recombines TRBV5-1 with TRBJ2-2; no firm D call. V was pared by 4 bases and J by 6 bases, with 7 bases between. The length of the CDR3 is 12 residues. Germline CDR1 reads SGHRS; CDR2 reads YFSETQ. In nucleotides, the CDR3 is TGCGCCAGCAGCCCCTTAGCCGGGGAGCTGTTTTTT. Its protein product is CASSPLAGELFF.

This clonotype was counted a few times. The V gene is TRBV7-9, the J gene TRBJ1-1; the match to TRBD1 covers 7 bases. In germline, CDR1 is SEHNR, CDR2 FQNEAQ (reference sequence). The trim removed 4 bases at V and 5 bases at J, leaving 7 bases unmatched. CDR3 length: 14 residues. CDR3 DNA sequence: TGTGCCAGCAGCTCTGAAGGGGGCAGGACTGAAGCTTTCTTT. This encodes CASSSEGGRTEAFF.

The gene calls are TRBV18 and TRBJ2-6; 7 bases line up with TRBD1. The CDR3 loop spans 17 amino acids. The trim removed 3 bases at V and 0 bases at J, leaving 5 bases unmatched. From germline, CDR1 is KGHSH and CDR2 LQKENI. CDR3 nucleotides: TGTGCCAGCTCACCTACGGGACAGACCTCTGGGGCCAACGTCCTGACTTTC. Translating it yields CASSPTGQTSGANVLTF.

This clonotype was found a few times. This chain uses TRBV28 with TRBJ2-3; maybe TRBD2 (5 bases). In germline, CDR1 is MDHEN, CDR2 SYDVKM. The CDR3 spans 15 residues. V was pared by 5 bases and J by 2 bases, with 14 bases between. CDR3 sequence reads: CASSETRANTDTQYF. The CDR3, as DNA: TGTGCCAGCAGTGAAACTAGGGCCAACACAGATACGCAGTATTTT.

This sequence joins TRBV5-5 and TRBJ2-7; D gene ambiguous. Trimming cost V 0 bases and J 0 bases, with 7 bases left between them. The CDR3 sequence is 14 residues long. Germline CDR1 SGHKS, CDR2 YYEKEE (reference sequence). The CDR3 loop is CASSLVGYSYEQYF. The CDR3 DNA is TGTGCCAGCAGCTTGGTTGGGTACTCCTACGAGCAGTACTTC.

This chain uses TRBV10-3 with TRBJ2-7, with D perhaps TRBD1 (6 bases). V lost 10 bases to trimming and J lost 5 bases, with 12 bases between them. There are 11 residues in the CDR3. Germline assignment: CDR1 ENHRY and CDR2 SYGVKD. The CDR3 nucleotides read TGTGCCACCACAGGGACCAACGAGCAGTACTTC. Translated, it gives CATTGTNEQYF.

The chain combines TRBV7-6 with TRBJ1-6; 9 bases map to TRBD1. Germline CDR1 SGHVS, CDR2 FNYEAQ. The CDR3 is made up of 15 amino acids. V shed 3 bases and J 6 bases; nucleotides not matched to a gene: 3. CDR3 protein: CASSFAGQGNSPLHF. CDR3 DNA sequence: TGTGCCAGCAGCTTCGCGGGACAGGGTAATTCACCCCTCCACTTT. The variable domain in full, with the rest retrieved from reference TRBV7-6 and TRBJ1-6, is GAGVSQSPRYKVTKRGQDVALRCDPISGHVSLYWYRQALGQGPEFLTYFNYEAQQDKSGLPNDRFSAERPEGSISTLTIQRTEQRDSAMYRCASSFAGQGNSPLHFGNGTRLTVT.

This clonotype was seen many times. In DNA, the CDR3 is TGTGCCAGCAGCCCGGCGGGGGGGGTCGGAACACCTGGCTACACCTTC. Translating gives CASSPAGGVGTPGYTF. The chain recombines TRBV12-3 or TRBV12-4 with TRBJ1-2; tentatively, D is TRBD1 (5 bases). The CDR3 runs to 16 residues. V was trimmed by 6 bases and J by 7 bases, leaving 24 bases between them.